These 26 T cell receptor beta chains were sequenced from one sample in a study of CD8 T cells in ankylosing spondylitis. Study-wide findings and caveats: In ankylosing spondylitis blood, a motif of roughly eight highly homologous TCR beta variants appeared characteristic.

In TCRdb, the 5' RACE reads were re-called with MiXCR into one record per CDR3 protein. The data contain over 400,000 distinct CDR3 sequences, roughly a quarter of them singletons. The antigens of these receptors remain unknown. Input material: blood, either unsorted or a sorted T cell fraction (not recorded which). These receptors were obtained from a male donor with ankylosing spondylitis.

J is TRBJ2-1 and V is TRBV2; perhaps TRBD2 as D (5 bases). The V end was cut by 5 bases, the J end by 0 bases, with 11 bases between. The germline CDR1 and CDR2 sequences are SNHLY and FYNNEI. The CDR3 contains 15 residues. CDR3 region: CASSQDWSSYNEQFF. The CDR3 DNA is TGTGCCAGCAGTCAGGACTGGAGCTCCTACAATGAGCAGTTCTTC. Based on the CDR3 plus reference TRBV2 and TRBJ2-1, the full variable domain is EPEVTQTPSHQVTQMGQEVILRCVPISNHLYFYWYRQILGQKVEFLVSFYNNEISEKSEIFDDQFSVERPDGSNFTLKIRSTKLEDSAMYFCASSQDWSSYNEQFFGPGTRLTVL.

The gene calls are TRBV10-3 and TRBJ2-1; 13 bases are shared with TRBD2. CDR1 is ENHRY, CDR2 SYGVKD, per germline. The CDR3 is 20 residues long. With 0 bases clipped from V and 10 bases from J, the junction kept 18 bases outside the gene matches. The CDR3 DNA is TGTGCCATCAGTGAGTCGGAACTAGCGGGAGGGCCATCGGCCACATTCGAGCAGTTCTTC. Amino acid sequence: CAISESELAGGPSATFEQFF.

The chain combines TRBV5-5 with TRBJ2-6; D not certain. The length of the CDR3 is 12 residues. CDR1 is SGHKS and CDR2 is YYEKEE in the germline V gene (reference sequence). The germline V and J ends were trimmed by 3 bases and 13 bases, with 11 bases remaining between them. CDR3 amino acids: CASSWTSEVLTF. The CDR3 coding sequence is TGTGCCAGCAGCTGGACCTCAGAGGTCCTGACTTTC.

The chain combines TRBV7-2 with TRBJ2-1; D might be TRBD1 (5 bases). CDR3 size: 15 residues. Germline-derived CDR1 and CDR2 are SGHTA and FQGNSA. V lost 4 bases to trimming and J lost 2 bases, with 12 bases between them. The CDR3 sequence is CASSYDSFPYNEQFF. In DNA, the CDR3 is TGTGCCAGCAGCTACGACAGTTTCCCCTACAATGAGCAGTTCTTC.

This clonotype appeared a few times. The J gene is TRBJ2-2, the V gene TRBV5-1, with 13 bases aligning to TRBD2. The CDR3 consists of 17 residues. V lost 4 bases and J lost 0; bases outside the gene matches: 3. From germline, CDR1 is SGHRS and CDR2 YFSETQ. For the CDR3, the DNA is TGCGCCAGCAGCCGACTAGCGGGAGGCACGAACACCGGGGAGCTGTTTTTT. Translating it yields CASSRLAGGTNTGELFF.

This CDR3 reads CASRSGTGEDYGYTF. CDR3 DNA: TGCGCCAGCAGGTCCGGGACAGGGGAGGACTATGGCTACACCTTC. The rearrangement joins TRBV5-1 to TRBJ1-2; 10 bases align to TRBD1. The V gene's germline CDR1 is SGHRS and CDR2 YFSETQ. With V trimmed by 5 bases and J by 3 bases, 7 bases remained unmatched. The CDR3 loop spans 15 amino acids.

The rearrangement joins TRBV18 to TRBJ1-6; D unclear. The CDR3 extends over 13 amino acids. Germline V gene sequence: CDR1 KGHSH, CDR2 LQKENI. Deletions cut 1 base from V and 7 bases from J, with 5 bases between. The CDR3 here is CASSPRSNSPLHF. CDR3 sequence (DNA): TGTGCCAGCTCACCACGGTCCAATTCACCCCTCCACTTT.

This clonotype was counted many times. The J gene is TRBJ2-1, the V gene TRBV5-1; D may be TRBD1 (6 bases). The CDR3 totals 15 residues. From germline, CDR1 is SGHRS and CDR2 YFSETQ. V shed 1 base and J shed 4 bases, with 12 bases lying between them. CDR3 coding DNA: TGCGCCAGCAGCTTGTGGGCAGGGGTGTACAATGAGCAGTTCTTC. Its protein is CASSLWAGVYNEQFF.

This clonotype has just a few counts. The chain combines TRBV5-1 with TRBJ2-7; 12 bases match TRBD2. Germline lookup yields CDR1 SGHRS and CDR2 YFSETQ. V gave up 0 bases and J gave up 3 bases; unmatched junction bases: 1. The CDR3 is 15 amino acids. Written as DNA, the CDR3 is TGCGCCAGCAGCTTGGGGACTAGCGGGGACTACGAGCAGTACTTC. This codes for CASSLGTSGDYEQYF.

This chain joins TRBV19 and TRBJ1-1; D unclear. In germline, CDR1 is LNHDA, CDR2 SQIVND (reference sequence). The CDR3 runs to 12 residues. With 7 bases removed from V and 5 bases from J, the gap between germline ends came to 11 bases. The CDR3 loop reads CASKGARTEAFF. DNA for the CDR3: TGTGCCAGTAAGGGAGCGAGGACTGAAGCTTTCTTT.

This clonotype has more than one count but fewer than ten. CDR3 in amino acids: CAISDRATEAFF. The CDR3 DNA follows: TGTGCCATCAGTGATAGGGCCACTGAAGCTTTCTTT. The chain recombines TRBV10-3 with TRBJ1-1; D remains ambiguous. This CDR3 contains 12 residues. The V gene lost 3 bases and the J gene lost 4 bases, with 6 bases spanning the gap. Germline CDR1 reads ENHRY; CDR2 reads SYGVKD.

The CDR3 is CSALTVLGDNEQFF. Written as DNA, the CDR3 is TGCAGTGCCTTGACAGTCCTTGGGGACAATGAGCAGTTCTTC. The V gene is TRBV20-1, the J gene TRBJ2-1; TRBD1 might be the D (5 bases). Germline CDR1 and CDR2: DFQATT and SNEGSKA (reference sequence). The CDR3 consists of 14 residues. Trimming stripped 6 bases from V and 5 bases from J, with 17 bases between.

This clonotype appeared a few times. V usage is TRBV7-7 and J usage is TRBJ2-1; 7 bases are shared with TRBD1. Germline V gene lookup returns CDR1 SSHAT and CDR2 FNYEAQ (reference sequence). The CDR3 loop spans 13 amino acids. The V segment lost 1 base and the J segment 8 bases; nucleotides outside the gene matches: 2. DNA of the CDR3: TGTGCCAGCAGCTTAGAAGGGGGCGATGAGCAGTTCTTC. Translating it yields CASSLEGGDEQFF.

CDR3 protein: CASSLRIGIGEQFF. The CDR3 coding sequence is TGTGCCAGCAGCTTACGAATCGGGATAGGGGAGCAGTTCTTC. The chain employs TRBV7-9 and TRBJ2-1, with D perhaps matching TRBD2 (5 bases). Germline V gene sequence: CDR1 SEHNR, CDR2 FQNEAQ (reference sequence). CDR3 length: 14 residues. The V gene lost 2 bases and the J gene lost 10 bases, with 15 bases spanning the gap.

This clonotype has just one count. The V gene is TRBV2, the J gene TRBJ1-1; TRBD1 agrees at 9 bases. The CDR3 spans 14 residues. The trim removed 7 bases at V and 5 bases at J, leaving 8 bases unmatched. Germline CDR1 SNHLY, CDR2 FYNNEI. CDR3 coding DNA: TGTGCCAGCAAACAGGGGGCTATTGGGACTGAAGCTTTCTTT. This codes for CASKQGAIGTEAFF.

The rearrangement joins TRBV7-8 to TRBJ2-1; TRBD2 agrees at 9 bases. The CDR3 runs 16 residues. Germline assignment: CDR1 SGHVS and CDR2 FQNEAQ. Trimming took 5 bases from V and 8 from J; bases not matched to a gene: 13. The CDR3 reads CASSRYSSGSFYEQFF. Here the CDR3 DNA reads TGTGCCAGCAGCCGGTACAGTAGCGGGAGTTTTTATGAGCAGTTCTTC. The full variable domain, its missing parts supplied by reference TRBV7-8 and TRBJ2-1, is GAGVSQSPRYKVAKRGQDVALRCDPISGHVSLFWYQQALGQGPEFLTYFQNEAQLDKSGLPSDRFFAERPEGSVSTLKIQRTQQEDSAVYLCASSRYSSGSFYEQFFGPGTRLTVL.

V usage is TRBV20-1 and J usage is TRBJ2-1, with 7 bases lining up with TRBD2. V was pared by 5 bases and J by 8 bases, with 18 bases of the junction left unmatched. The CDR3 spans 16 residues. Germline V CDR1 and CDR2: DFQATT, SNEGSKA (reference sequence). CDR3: CSAFGGGGGSTYEQFF. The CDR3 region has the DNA TGCAGTGCTTTCGGGGGTGGGGGAGGGTCCACCTATGAGCAGTTCTTC.

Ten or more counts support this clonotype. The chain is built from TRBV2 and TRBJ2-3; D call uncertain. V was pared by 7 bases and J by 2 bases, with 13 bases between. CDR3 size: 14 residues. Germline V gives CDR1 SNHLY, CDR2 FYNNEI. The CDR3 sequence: CASNPPVTTDTQYF. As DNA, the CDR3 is TGTGCCAGCAACCCCCCGGTCACCACAGATACGCAGTATTTT. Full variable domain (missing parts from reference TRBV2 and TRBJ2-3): EPEVTQTPSHQVTQMGQEVILRCVPISNHLYFYWYRQILGQKVEFLVSFYNNEISEKSEIFDDQFSVERPDGSNFTLKIRSTKLEDSAMYFCASNPPVTTDTQYFGPGTRLTVL.

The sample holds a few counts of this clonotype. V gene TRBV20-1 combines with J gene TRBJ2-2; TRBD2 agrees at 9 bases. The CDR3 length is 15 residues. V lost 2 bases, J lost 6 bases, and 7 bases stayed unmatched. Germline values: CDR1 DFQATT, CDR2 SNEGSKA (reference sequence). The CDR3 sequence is CSARRPAGGPGELFF. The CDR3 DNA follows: TGCAGTGCTAGACGCCCAGCGGGAGGACCCGGGGAGCTGTTTTTT.

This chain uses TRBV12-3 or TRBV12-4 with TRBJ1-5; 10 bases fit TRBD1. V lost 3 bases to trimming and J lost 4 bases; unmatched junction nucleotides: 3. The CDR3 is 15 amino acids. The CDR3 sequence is CASSLGQGINQPQHF. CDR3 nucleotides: TGTGCCAGCAGTTTGGGACAGGGGATTAATCAGCCCCAGCATTTT.

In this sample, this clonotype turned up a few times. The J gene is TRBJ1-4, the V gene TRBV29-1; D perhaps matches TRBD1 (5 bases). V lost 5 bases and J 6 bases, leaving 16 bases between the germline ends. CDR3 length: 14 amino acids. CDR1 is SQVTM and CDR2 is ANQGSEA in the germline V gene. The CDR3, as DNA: TGCAGCGTTTTTGACCCTTCGGGGGATGAAAAACTGTTTTTT. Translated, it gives CSVFDPSGDEKLFF.

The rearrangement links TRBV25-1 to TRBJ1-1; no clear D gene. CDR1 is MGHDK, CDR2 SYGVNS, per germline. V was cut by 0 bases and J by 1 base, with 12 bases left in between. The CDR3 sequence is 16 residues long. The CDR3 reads CASSEYGWTGNTEAFF. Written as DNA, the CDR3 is TGTGCCAGCAGTGAATATGGGTGGACGGGGAACACTGAAGCTTTCTTT.

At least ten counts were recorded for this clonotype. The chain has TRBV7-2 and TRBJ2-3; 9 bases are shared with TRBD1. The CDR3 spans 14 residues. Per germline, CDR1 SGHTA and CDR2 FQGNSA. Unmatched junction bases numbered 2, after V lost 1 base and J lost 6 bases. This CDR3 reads CASSLGGTGDTQYF. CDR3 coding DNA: TGTGCCAGCAGCTTAGGCGGGACAGGGGATACGCAGTATTTT.

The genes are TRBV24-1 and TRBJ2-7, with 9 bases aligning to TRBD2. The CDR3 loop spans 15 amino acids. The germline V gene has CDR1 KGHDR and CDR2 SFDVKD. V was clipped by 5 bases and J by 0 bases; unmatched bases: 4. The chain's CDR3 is CATSGVSGSSYEQYF. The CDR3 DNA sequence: TGTGCCACCAGTGGGGTTAGCGGGAGCTCCTACGAGCAGTACTTC.

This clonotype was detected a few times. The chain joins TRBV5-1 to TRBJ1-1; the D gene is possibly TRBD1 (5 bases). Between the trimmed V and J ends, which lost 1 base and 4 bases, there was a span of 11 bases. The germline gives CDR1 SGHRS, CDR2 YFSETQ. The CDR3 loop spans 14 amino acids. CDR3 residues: CASSLSGVGTEAFF. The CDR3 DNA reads TGCGCCAGCAGCTTGTCGGGGGTTGGCACTGAAGCTTTCTTT.

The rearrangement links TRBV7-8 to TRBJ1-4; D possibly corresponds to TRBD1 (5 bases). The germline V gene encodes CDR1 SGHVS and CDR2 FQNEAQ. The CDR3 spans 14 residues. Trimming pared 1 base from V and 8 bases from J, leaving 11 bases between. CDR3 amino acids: CASSLGGAREKLFF. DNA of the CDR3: TGTGCCAGCAGCTTAGGAGGGGCACGGGAAAAACTGTTTTTT.